The 26 T cell receptor beta chains below all came from one sample that was sequenced in a study of CD8 T cells in Susac syndrome. It was with random hexamers that about 0.45 to 1 ug RNA was reverse transcribed. TCRdb fed the immunoSEQ multiplex PCR reads into MiXCR, producing one record per CDR3 protein. This sample carries hundreds of thousands of distinct CDR3 sequences, approximately 81% of them seen once, and the ten largest clones take about 0.11%. The sequencing sample was made of CD8+ T cells from PBMCs. The receptors shown here come from a human donor with multiple sclerosis.

The V call is TRBV28, the J call TRBJ2-7, with TRBD2 identical over 8 bases. The CDR3 spans 14 residues. The junction had 9 bases not matched to a gene; V was cut back by 4 bases and J by 7 bases. The germline V gene encodes CDR1 MDHEN and CDR2 SYDVKM. CDR3 sequence: CASSSRRGDGEQYF. DNA for the CDR3: TGTGCCAGCAGTTCGCGGCGGGGGGATGGAGAGCAGTACTTC.

The chain is built from TRBV28 and TRBJ2-1; D gene ambiguous. The length of the CDR3 is 16 residues. Germline CDR1 is MDHEN and CDR2 is SYDVKM. Trimming cost V 3 bases and J 2 bases, with 14 bases left between them. The CDR3 nucleotides are TGTGCCAGCAGTTTTCCCCCCAGAAATACCTACAATGAGCAGTTCTTC. Translated: CASSFPPRNTYNEQFF. The full variable domain, its missing parts supplied by reference TRBV28 and TRBJ2-1, is DVKVTQSSRYLVKRTGEKVFLECVQDMDHENMFWYRQDPGLGLRLIYFSYDVKMKEKGDIPEGYSVSREKKERFSLILESASTNQTSMYLCASSFPPRNTYNEQFFGPGTRLTVL.

The chain recombines TRBV27 with TRBJ2-7, with 9 bases lining up with TRBD1. Germline lookup yields CDR1 MNHEY and CDR2 SMNVEV (reference sequence). V was pared by 2 bases and J by 2 bases, with 7 bases of the junction left unmatched. CDR3 size: 16 residues. CDR3 amino acids: CASSLVSGQGPYEQYF. The CDR3 coding sequence is TGTGCCAGCAGTTTAGTTTCGGGACAGGGTCCCTACGAGCAGTACTTC.

J is TRBJ1-1 and V is TRBV19, with D perhaps TRBD1 (6 bases). This CDR3 comprises 12 residues. Germline loops: CDR1 LNHDA, CDR2 SQIVND (reference sequence). V dropped 5 bases and J dropped 12 bases, with 16 bases sitting between them. This chain's CDR3 is CASSLIGTPTFF. The DNA of the CDR3 is TGTGCCAGTAGTTTAATCGGGACACCGACTTTCTTT.

V and J are TRBV25-1 and TRBJ1-4; maybe TRBD1 (5 bases). Germline V gene data show CDR1 as MGHDK and CDR2 as SYGVNS. The V and J ends lost 6 bases and 0 bases respectively, with 20 bases between them. This CDR3 has 18 amino acids. CDR3 loop: CASRGIRADIATNEKLFF. The CDR3 coding sequence is TGTGCCAGCAGAGGAATCAGGGCCGATATCGCAACTAATGAAAAACTGTTTTTT.

Remarks on this clonotype: The junction differs from germline at one of its ends, possibly a read error. The gene calls are TRBV6-5 and TRBJ2-1; D possibly corresponds to TRBD1 (6 bases). Germline CDR1 and CDR2: MNHEY and SVGAGI. This CDR3 is built from 13 residues. The CDR3 protein is CASSYFGDKEQFF. The CDR3 coding sequence is TGTGCCAGCAGTTATTTTGGGGACAAAGAGCAGTTCTTC.

As regards this clonotype: Since no conserved phenylalanine or tryptophan closes the CDR3, a read error is the likely cause. The chain links TRBV28 to TRBJ2-3; 14 positions agree with TRBD2. This CDR3 contains 19 residues. V lost 2 bases to trimming and J lost 5 bases; unmatched junction nucleotides: 12. The germline V gene encodes CDR1 MDHEN and CDR2 SYDVKM. The CDR3 DNA is TGTGCCAGCAGTTTAAGAAGGCACAGACTAGCGGGAGGGGAAGATACGCAGTATCTT. Amino acids: CASSLRRHRLAGGEDTQYL.

The chain couples TRBV2 to TRBJ1-5, with 7 bases aligning to TRBD1. J was trimmed by 7 bases and V by 4 bases; bases with no gene match: 1. Germline-derived CDR1 and CDR2 are SNHLY and FYNNEI. The CDR3 totals 12 residues. The CDR3 nucleotides are TGTGCCAGCAGTGCAGGGGGGCAGCCCCAGCATTTT. Translated, it gives CASSAGGQPQHF.

The chain employs TRBV27 and TRBJ1-5; no clear D. From germline, CDR1 is MNHEY and CDR2 SMNVEV (reference sequence). Trimming cost V 6 bases and J 0 bases, with 9 bases left between them. The CDR3 loop spans 14 amino acids. The CDR3 DNA sequence: TGTGCCAGCAGGGCAGGCTATAGCAATCAGCCCCAGCATTTT. It specifies CASRAGYSNQPQHF.

The chain recombines TRBV20-1 with TRBJ2-1; 8 bases line up with TRBD2. J was trimmed by 9 bases and V by 1 base; bases with no gene match: 8. The germline gives CDR1 DFQATT, CDR2 SNEGSKA (reference sequence). CDR3 size: 14 residues. The CDR3 nucleotides read TGCAGTGCTAGAGTTCCAGCGGGAGTTCGTGAGCAGTTCTTC. Translation: CSARVPAGVREQFF.

The rearrangement joins TRBV10-3 to TRBJ2-3, with D tentatively TRBD2 (5 bases). Germline-derived CDR1 and CDR2 are ENHRY and SYGVKD. The V end was cut by 0 bases, the J end by 0 bases, with 7 bases between. This CDR3 contains 15 residues. CDR3 bases: TGTGCCATCAGTGAGTCCCCGGGGAGCACAGATACGCAGTATTTT. Translated: CAISESPGSTDTQYF.

This chain links TRBV20-1 with TRBJ2-1; 8 nucleotides match TRBD2. This CDR3 contains 14 residues. Germline CDR1 DFQATT, CDR2 SNEGSKA (reference sequence). V trimming: 4 bases; J trimming: 3 bases; junction bases outside the gene matches: 5. DNA of the CDR3: TGCAGTGCTACGGGACTAGGATTCTACAATGAGCAGTTCTTC. It translates to CSATGLGFYNEQFF.

The V and J genes are TRBV28 and TRBJ2-1, with D maybe TRBD1 (6 bases). V shed 5 bases and J shed 4 bases, with 12 bases lying between them. Germline V gene data show CDR1 as MDHEN and CDR2 as SYDVKM. This CDR3 spans 14 amino acids. The CDR3 sequence: CASSVTRGYNEQFF. The CDR3 region has the DNA TGTGCCAGCAGTGTTACTAGGGGGTACAATGAGCAGTTCTTC. The variable domain in full, with the rest retrieved from reference TRBV28 and TRBJ2-1, is DVKVTQSSRYLVKRTGEKVFLECVQDMDHENMFWYRQDPGLGLRLIYFSYDVKMKEKGDIPEGYSVSREKKERFSLILESASTNQTSMYLCASSVTRGYNEQFFGPGTRLTVL.

The genes are TRBV6-1 and TRBJ2-7, with unresolved D. The V end lost 6 bases, the J end lost 0 bases, and 9 bases lay between the germline ends. The CDR3 runs 13 residues. Germline assignment: CDR1 MNHNS and CDR2 SASEGT. CDR3 sequence: CASREPPSYEQYF. Here the CDR3 DNA reads TGTGCCAGCAGGGAGCCCCCCTCCTACGAGCAGTACTTC.

The chain links TRBV20-1 to TRBJ2-1; possible D gene TRBD2, 5 bases. V lost 5 bases to trimming and J lost 0 bases, with 14 bases between them. CDR3 length: 15 residues. Germline V lookup: CDR1 DFQATT, CDR2 SNEGSKA (reference sequence). Written as DNA, the CDR3 is TGCAGTGCTTATGCGGGCTTGCACTCCTACAATGAGCAGTTCTTC. Translation: CSAYAGLHSYNEQFF.

V gene TRBV10-3 combines with J gene TRBJ2-3; D call uncertain. Germline loops: CDR1 ENHRY, CDR2 SYGVKD. This CDR3 region has 13 residues. The V and J ends lost 6 bases and 2 bases respectively, with 9 bases between them. The CDR3 sequence is CAISQSHTDTQYF. In DNA, the CDR3 is TGTGCCATCAGCCAGTCGCACACAGATACGCAGTATTTT.

This chain joins TRBV28 and TRBJ2-7; D ambiguous. Germline assignment: CDR1 MDHEN and CDR2 SYDVKM. Trimming cost V 6 bases and J 2 bases, with 11 bases left between them. The CDR3 runs 13 residues. CDR3 nucleotide sequence: TGTGCCAGCAGCCCTCCGCTAGCCTACGAGCAGTACTTC. Translating it yields CASSPPLAYEQYF.

This chain connects TRBV4-1 to TRBJ2-2; 12 bases fit TRBD2. The CDR3 consists of 16 residues. Germline V gives CDR1 MGHRA, CDR2 YSYEKL. Trimming cost V 5 bases and J 6 bases; bases outside gene matches: 7. The CDR3 DNA reads TGCGCCAGCAGCTACCGACTAGCGGGAGCACCCGGGGAGCTGTTTTTT. Translating gives CASSYRLAGAPGELFF.

This chain links TRBV24-1 with TRBJ2-3; tentative D call: TRBD2 (6 bases). Germline loops: CDR1 KGHDR, CDR2 SFDVKD. The germline V and J ends were trimmed by 5 bases and 5 bases, with 16 bases remaining between them. There are 15 residues in the CDR3. Here the CDR3 DNA reads TGTGCCACCAGTGGGGGGGAGCGTACACAAGATACGCAGTATTTT. Amino acids: CATSGGERTQDTQYF.

The J gene is TRBJ2-4, the V gene TRBV7-9; no clear D gene. Trimming cost V 0 bases and J 5 bases, with 11 bases left between them. This CDR3 spans 15 amino acids. Germline loops: CDR1 SEHNR, CDR2 FQNEAQ (reference sequence). The CDR3 nucleotides read TGTGCCAGCAGCTTAGCGCCGAGGTTCGAAAACATTCAGTACTTC. Protein sequence: CASSLAPRFENIQYF.

CDR3 coding DNA: TGTGCCAGCAGCTTTACCTTCTCCGATGGCTACACCTTC. It yields the protein CASSFTFSDGYTF. The chain combines TRBV7-3 with TRBJ1-2; no clear D. Deletions cut 3 bases from V and 6 bases from J, with 11 bases between. The CDR3 contains 13 residues. Germline V CDR1 and CDR2: SGHTA, FQGTGA.

The chain joins TRBV21-1 to TRBJ2-3; the table's D call of TRBD2 was not tested on the DNA. TRBV21-1 is termed a pseudogene. CDR3 size: 18 residues. The CDR3: CASSKGVSGRLRTDTQYF. As DNA, the CDR3 is TGTGCCAGCAGCAAAGGCGTTAGCGGGAGGCTACGCACAGATACGCAGTATTTT.

The chain carries TRBV7-9 and TRBJ2-1; D tentatively fits TRBD1 or TRBD2 (6 bases each). This CDR3 region has 12 residues. V was trimmed by 8 bases and J by 9 bases, leaving 14 bases between them. Per the germline V gene, CDR1 is SEHNR and CDR2 is FQNEAQ (reference sequence). The CDR3 loop reads CASDEGGAEQFF. The CDR3 coding sequence is TGTGCCAGCGATGAGGGGGGTGCTGAGCAGTTCTTC.

The chain joins TRBV5-4 to TRBJ2-1; 10 bases agree with TRBD2. The length of the CDR3 is 18 residues. CDR1 is SGHNT and CDR2 is YYREEE in the germline V gene (reference sequence). With V trimmed by 0 bases and J by 4 bases, 10 bases remained unmatched. CDR3 coding DNA: TGTGCCAGCAGCTTGGCCCCGCCGGGGACTAGCGCGTACAATGAGCAGTTCTTC. Its protein product is CASSLAPPGTSAYNEQFF.

The chain employs TRBV6-1 and TRBJ1-1, with D perhaps TRBD1 (5 bases). The CDR3 extends over 18 amino acids. Trimming left V 0 bases short and J 4 bases short, with 21 bases between. The V gene's germline CDR1 is MNHNS and CDR2 SASEGT. The CDR3 DNA follows: TGTGCCAGCAGTGAAGCGCTCCAGGGTGAGACGTTTCGCACTGAAGCTTTCTTT. This gives the protein CASSEALQGETFRTEAFF.

The CDR3 sequence is CASKGQETQYF. The CDR3 DNA sequence: TGCGCCAGCAAGGGGCAAGAGACCCAGTACTTC. The chain combines TRBV23-1 with TRBJ2-5; D perhaps matches TRBD1 (5 bases). TRBV23-1 is placed among ORFs of uncertain function. The length of the CDR3 is 11 residues. V shed 7 bases and J shed 2 bases, with 5 bases lying between them.